This T cell receptor (beta chain) was retrieved from a study of cytomegalovirus exposure and HLA in healthy donors. The V end lost 3 bases, the J end lost 3 bases, and 11 bases lay between the germline ends. Germline CDR1 reads LNHDA; CDR2 reads SQIVND (reference sequence). This CDR3 spans 14 amino acids. This clone was counted once. In the PCR, 60 Vbeta and 13 Jbeta primers were used. Profiling relied on immunoSEQ multiplex PCR, and the TCRdb table lists in-frame clones only, not all of them. Of over 120,000 clones in the sample, 75% to 85% were seen once. The sequence came from a man aged 35-49 years in good health and CMV-seronegative. The material sequenced was PBMCs. The V and J genes are TRBV19 and TRBJ1-1, with D maybe TRBD1 (6 bases). In DNA, the CDR3 is TGTGCCAGTAGTATGCAGGGGAGGGACACTGAAGCTTTCTTT. Translation: CASSMQGRDTEAFF. Based on the CDR3 plus reference TRBV19 and TRBJ1-1, the full variable domain is DGGITQSPKYLFRKEGQNVTLSCEQNLNHDAMYWYRQDPGQGLRLIYYSQIVNDFQKGDIAEGYSVSREKKESFPLTVTSAQKNPTAFYLCASSMQGRDTEAFFGQGTRLTVV.